The T cell receptor (beta chain) under discussion was sequenced for a study of blood T cell repertoires in COVID-19. Germline V gene lookup returns CDR1 DFQATT and CDR2 SNEGSKA (reference sequence). This CDR3 spans 15 amino acids. Between the trimmed V and J ends, which lost 3 bases and 0 bases, there was a span of 14 bases. Adults between about 18 and 89 years of age took part from fewer than 30 US areas. Here immunoSEQ multiplex PCR was the method, and the copy in TCRdb shows in-frame clones only, minus some. The repertoire holds 130,000 to 150,000 clones, with about 86% as singletons. This receptor was taken from a man in his fifties or sixties who had recovered from COVID-19. The V gene is TRBV20-1, the J gene TRBJ1-2, with D perhaps matching TRBD1 (5 bases). The source material was PBMCs or T cells enriched from blood (not recorded which). In DNA, the CDR3 is TGCAGTGCTAGTCGGTGGGGCAGAGCTAACTATGGCTACACCTTC. Its translation: CSASRWGRANYGYTF.